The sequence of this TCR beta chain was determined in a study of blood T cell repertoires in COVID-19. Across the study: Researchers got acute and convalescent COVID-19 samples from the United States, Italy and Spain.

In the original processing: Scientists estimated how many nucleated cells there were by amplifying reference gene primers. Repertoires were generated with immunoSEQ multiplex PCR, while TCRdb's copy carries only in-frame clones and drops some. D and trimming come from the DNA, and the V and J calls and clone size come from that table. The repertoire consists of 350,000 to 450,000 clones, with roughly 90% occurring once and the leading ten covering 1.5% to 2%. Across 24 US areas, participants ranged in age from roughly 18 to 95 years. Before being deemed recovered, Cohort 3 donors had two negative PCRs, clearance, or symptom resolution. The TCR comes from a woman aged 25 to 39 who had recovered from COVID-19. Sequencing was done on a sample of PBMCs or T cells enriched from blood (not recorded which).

The CDR3 nucleotides read TGTGCCTGGAGTGTACTGGTAGCGAACACTGAAGCTTTCTTT. Protein sequence: CAWSVLVANTEAFF. This chain connects TRBV30 to TRBJ1-1; no definite D call. The CDR3 runs 14 residues. V gave up 0 bases and J gave up 1 base, with 9 bases separating them. Germline loops: CDR1 GTSNPN, CDR2 SVGIG (reference sequence).